The entry below describes one T cell receptor (beta chain). Its antigen remains unidentified. These data are taken from a study of cytomegalovirus exposure and HLA in healthy donors. The PCR had 60 Vbeta and 13 Jbeta primers. Assay used: immunoSEQ multiplex PCR; TCRdb lists only in-frame clones, some missing. This table holds some 120,000 clones, 75% to 90% found once. Study-level results: CMV serostatus was the only recorded immune exposure for donors.

Trimming removed 5 bases from V and 0 bases from J; junction bases left unmatched: 3. Germline CDR1 is SEHNR and CDR2 is FQNEAQ (reference sequence). The CDR3 is 15 residues long. The chain joins TRBV7-9 to TRBJ1-5; 8 bases agree with TRBD1. The TCR originated in a woman aged 25 to 45 in good health and CMV-seropositive. The specimen was PBMCs. The CDR3 DNA is TGTGCCAGCAGCGCACAGGGGGATAGCAATCAGCCCCAGCATTTT. Translating it yields CASSAQGDSNQPQHF.